This TCR beta chain was identified in a study of cytomegalovirus exposure and HLA in healthy donors. Study results and limitations: Roughly uniform depth of sequencing across donors was assumed in presence/absence analyses. Cytomegalovirus-associated status was assigned to more than 150 TCR beta chains.

A multiplex PCR was run with 60 Vbeta primers and 13 Jbeta primers. The protocol was immunoSEQ multiplex PCR, while the TCRdb copy is restricted to in-frame clones and leaves out a portion. The sample shows under 150,000 clones, more than 70% of them seen only once. Concerning this clone: What it binds is not known.

V was trimmed by 0 bases and J by 3 bases, leaving 15 bases between them. The CDR3 covers 16 residues. Germline values: CDR1 MNHEY, CDR2 SVGAGI. This chain links TRBV6-5 with TRBJ2-7; weak D call: TRBD1 (5 bases). The sample was PBMCs. The sequence was obtained from a human donor in good health. CDR3 nucleotides: TGTGCCAGCAGTTACTCGAAAACAGGCGGATTCTACGAGCAGTACTTC. Translating it yields CASSYSKTGGFYEQYF.